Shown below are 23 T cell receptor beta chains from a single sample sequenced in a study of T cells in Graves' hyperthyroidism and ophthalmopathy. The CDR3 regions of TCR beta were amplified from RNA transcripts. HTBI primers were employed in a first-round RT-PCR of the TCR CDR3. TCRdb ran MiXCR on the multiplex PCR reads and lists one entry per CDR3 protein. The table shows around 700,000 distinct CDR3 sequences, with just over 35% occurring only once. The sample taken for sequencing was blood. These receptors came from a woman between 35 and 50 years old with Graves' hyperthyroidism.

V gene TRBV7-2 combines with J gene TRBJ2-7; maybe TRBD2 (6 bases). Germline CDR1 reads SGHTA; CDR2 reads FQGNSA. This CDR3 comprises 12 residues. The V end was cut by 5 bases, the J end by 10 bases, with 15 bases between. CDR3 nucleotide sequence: TGTGCCAGCAGCCCGGTGGGAGGACGCCAGTACTTC. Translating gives CASSPVGGRQYF.

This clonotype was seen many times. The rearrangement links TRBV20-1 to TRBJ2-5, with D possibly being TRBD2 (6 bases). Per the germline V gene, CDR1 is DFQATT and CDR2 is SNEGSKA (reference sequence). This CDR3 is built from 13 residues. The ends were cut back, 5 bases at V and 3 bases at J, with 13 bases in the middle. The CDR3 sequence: CSAGAGTKETQYF. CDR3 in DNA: TGCAGTGCTGGAGCGGGTACTAAAGAGACCCAGTACTTC.

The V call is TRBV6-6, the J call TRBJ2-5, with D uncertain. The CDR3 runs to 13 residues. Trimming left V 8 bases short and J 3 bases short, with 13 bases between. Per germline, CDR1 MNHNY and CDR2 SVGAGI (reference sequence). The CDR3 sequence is CASVDGRKETQYF. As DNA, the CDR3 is TGTGCCAGCGTTGATGGGCGAAAAGAGACCCAGTACTTC.

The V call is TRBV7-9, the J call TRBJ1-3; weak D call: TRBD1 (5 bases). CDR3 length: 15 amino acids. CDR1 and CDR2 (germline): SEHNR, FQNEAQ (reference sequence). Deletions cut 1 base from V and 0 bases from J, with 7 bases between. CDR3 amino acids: CASSLGGTSGNTIYF. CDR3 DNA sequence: TGTGCCAGCAGCTTAGGGGGGACCTCTGGAAACACCATATATTTT. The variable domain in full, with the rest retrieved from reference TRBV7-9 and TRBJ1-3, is DTGVSQNPRHKITKRGQNVTFRCDPISEHNRLYWYRQTLGQGPEFLTYFQNEAQLEKSRLLSDRFSAERPKGSFSTLEIQRTEQGDSAMYLCASSLGGTSGNTIYFGEGSWLTVV.

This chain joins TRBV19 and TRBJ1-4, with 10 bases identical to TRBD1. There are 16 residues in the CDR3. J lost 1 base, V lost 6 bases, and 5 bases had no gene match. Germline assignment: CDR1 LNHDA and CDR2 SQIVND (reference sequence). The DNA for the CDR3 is TGTGCCAGTAGGGACAGGGGGACGGAAACTAATGAAAAACTGTTTTTT. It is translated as CASRDRGTETNEKLFF.

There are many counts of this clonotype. The DNA for the CDR3 is TGCAGCGTGCGGACAGGAATGGATGGCTACACCTTC. As protein: CSVRTGMDGYTF. The chain is built from TRBV29-1 and TRBJ1-2, with 7 bases identical to TRBD1. Germline V gene sequence: CDR1 SQVTM, CDR2 ANQGSEA. The CDR3 loop spans 12 amino acids. After removal of 6 bases from V and 6 bases from J, the junction contained 7 bases not matched to a gene.

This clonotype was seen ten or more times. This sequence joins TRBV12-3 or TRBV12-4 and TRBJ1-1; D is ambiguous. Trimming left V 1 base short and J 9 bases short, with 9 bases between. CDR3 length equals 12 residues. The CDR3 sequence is CASSLGEPKAFF. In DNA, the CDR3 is TGTGCCAGCAGTTTAGGCGAGCCGAAAGCTTTCTTT.

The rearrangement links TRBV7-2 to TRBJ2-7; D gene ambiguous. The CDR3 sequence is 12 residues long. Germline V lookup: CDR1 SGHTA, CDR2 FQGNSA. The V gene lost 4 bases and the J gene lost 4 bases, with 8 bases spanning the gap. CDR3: CASSYMDYEQYF. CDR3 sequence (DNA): TGTGCCAGCAGCTATATGGATTACGAGCAGTACTTC.

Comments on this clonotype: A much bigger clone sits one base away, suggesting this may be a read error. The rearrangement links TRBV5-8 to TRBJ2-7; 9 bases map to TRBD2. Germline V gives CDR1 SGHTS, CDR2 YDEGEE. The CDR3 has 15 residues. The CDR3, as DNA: TGTGCCAGCAGCTTAGCGCGTAGCGGGGGTTCTGAGCACTACTTC. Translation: CASSLARSGGSEHYF.

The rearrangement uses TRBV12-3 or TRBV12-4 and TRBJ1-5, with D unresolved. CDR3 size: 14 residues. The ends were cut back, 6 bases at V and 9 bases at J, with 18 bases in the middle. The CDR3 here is CASRGTRVPSPQHF. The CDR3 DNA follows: TGTGCCAGCAGAGGTACGCGGGTGCCTTCGCCCCAGCATTTT.

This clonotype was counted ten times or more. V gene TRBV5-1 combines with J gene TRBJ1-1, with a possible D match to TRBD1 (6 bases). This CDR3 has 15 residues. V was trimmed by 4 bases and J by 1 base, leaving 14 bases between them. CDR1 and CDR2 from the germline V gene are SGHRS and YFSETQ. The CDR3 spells CASSRTRGGNTEAFF. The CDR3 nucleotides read TGCGCCAGCAGCAGGACCAGGGGAGGGAACACTGAAGCTTTCTTT.

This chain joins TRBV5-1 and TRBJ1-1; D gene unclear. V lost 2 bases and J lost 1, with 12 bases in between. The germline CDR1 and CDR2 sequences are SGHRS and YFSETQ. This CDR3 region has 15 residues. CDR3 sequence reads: CASSFSGPPNTEAFF. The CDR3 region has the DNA TGCGCCAGCAGCTTTTCCGGGCCACCGAACACTGAAGCTTTCTTT.

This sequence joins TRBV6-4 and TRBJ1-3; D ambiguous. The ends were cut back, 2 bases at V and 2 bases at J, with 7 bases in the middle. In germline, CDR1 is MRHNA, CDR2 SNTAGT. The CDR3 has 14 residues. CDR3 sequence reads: CASSDRVAGNTIYF. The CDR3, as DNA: TGTGCCAGCAGTGACAGGGTAGCTGGAAACACCATATATTTT.

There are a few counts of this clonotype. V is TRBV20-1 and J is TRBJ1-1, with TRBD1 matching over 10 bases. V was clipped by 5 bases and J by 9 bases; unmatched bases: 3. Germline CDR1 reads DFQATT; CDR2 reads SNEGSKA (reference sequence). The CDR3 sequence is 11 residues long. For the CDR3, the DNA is TGCAGTGCTTTGGACAGGGGGAAAGCTTTCTTT. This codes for CSALDRGKAFF.

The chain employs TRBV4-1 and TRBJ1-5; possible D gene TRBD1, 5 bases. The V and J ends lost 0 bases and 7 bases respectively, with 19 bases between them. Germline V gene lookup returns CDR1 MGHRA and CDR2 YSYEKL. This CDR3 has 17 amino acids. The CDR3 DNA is TGCGCCAGCAGCCAAGAGCGGGGGGGTCTTTCGGACCAGCCCCAGCATTTT. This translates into CASSQERGGLSDQPQHF.

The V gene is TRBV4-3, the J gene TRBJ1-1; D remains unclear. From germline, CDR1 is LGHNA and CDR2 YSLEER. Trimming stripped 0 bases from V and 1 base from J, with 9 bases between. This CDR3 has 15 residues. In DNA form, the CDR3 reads TGCGCCAGCAGCCAAGATCGGGATTCGAACACTGAAGCTTTCTTT. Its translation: CASSQDRDSNTEAFF.

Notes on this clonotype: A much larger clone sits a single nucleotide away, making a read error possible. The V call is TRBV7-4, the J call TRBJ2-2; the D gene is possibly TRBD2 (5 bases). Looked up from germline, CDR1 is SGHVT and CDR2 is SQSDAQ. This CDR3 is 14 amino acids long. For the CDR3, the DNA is TGTGCCAGCAGCTTACTAGCCACCGACGGGGAGCCGTTTTTT. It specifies CASSLLATDGEPFF.

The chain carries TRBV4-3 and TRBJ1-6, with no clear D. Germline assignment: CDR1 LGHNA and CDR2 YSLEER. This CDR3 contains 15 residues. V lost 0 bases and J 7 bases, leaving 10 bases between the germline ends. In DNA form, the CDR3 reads TGCGCCAGCAGCCAAGATCTTTCCCGGAATTCACCCCTCCACTTT. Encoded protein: CASSQDLSRNSPLHF.

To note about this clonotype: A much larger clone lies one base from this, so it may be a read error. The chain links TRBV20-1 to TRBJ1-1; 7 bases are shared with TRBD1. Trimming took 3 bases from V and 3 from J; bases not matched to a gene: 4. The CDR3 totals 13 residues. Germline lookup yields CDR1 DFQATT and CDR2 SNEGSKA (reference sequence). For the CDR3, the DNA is TGCAGTGCTAGCGGGACAGCTTACACTGAAGCTTTCTTT. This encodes CSASGTAYTEAFF.

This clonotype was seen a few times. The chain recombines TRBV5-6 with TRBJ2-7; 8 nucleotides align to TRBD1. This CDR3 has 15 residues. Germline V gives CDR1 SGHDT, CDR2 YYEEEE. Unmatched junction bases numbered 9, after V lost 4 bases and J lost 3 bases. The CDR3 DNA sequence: TGTGCCAGCAGCCGAGACAGGGGATACGGCTACGAGCAGTACTTC. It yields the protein CASSRDRGYGYEQYF.

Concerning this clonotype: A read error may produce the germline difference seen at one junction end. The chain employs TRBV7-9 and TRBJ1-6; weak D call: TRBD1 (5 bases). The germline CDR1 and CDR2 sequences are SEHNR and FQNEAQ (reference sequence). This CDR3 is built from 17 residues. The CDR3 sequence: CASSLRVGDGRNSPLHF. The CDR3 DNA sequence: TGCGCCAGCAGCCTGAGAGTGGGGGACGGTCGTAATTCACCCCTCCACTTT.

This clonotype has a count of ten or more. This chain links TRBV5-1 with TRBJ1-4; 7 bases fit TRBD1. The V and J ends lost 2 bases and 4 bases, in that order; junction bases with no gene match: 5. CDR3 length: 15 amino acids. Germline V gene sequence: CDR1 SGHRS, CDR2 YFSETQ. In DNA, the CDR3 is TGCGCCAGCAGCTTCGGGACAGCGCGTAATGAAAAACTGTTTTTT. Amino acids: CASSFGTARNEKLFF.

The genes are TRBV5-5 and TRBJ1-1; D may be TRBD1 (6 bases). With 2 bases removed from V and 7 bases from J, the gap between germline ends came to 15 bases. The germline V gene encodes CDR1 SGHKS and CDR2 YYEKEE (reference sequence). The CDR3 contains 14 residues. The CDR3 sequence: CASSFQKKGGEAFF. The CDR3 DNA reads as TGTGCCAGCAGCTTTCAAAAGAAAGGGGGTGAAGCTTTCTTT.